The 13 T cell receptor beta chains given below trace back to one sample, sequenced in a study of radiation and T cells in renal cell carcinoma (dated by TCRdb to 2019 to 2021). The protocol used for the library was the immunoSEQ multiplex PCR assay. Entries here come from immuneACCESS through TCRdb and include only in-frame sequences with V and J called. Some clones fail to appear in such tables; in the studies checked, an unresolved V gene covers under half of the shortfall, and the cause of the remainder is unknown. The table for this sample lists about 150,000 clones; roughly 89% of them were counted only once. 10% to 15% of the sample rests with the top ten. The label giving this sample's time point can be read as: blood 2 weeks post-SBRT. According to the study, the label for this sample's treatment or condition signals: 15 Gy SBRT to primary tumor, nephrectomy 4 weeks later. The starting material was blood, obtained from a patient whose treatment included radiotherapy and nephrectomy. The receptors here all came from a woman aged 45-60 years with renal cell carcinoma.

V and J are TRBV5-1 and TRBJ2-5, with D uncertain. V lost 3 bases and J 2 bases, leaving 17 bases between the germline ends. Germline V gives CDR1 SGHRS, CDR2 YFSETQ. This CDR3 is 16 amino acids long. The chain's CDR3 is CASSSAGWLLQETQYF. CDR3 DNA sequence: TGCGCCAGCAGCTCGGCCGGATGGTTATTACAAGAGACCCAGTACTTC. The full variable domain, completed using reference TRBV5-1 and TRBJ2-5, is KAGVTQTPRYLIKTRGQQVTLSCSPISGHRSVSWYQQTPGQGLQFLFEYFSETQRNKGNFPGRFSGRQFSNSRSEMNVSTLELGDSALYLCASSSAGWLLQETQYFGPGTRLLVL.

V is TRBV7-8 and J is TRBJ2-1; 9 nucleotides agree with TRBD2. J lost 5 bases, V lost 3 bases, and 11 bases had no gene match. CDR1 and CDR2 (germline): SGHVS, FQNEAQ. The CDR3 runs 17 residues. CDR3 in amino acids: CASSLSRASGGNNEQFF. CDR3 nucleotides: TGTGCCAGCAGCTTGTCTCGAGCGAGCGGGGGGAACAATGAGCAGTTCTTC.

This chain links TRBV14 with TRBJ1-4; unclear D gene. V was trimmed by 4 bases and J by 8 bases, leaving 17 bases between them. In germline, CDR1 is SGHDN, CDR2 FVKESK. CDR3 length equals 15 residues. CDR3 sequence: CASSLAGQPKEKLFF. CDR3 nucleotides: TGTGCCAGCAGCCTAGCCGGGCAGCCGAAAGAAAAACTGTTTTTT.

V usage is TRBV4-2 and J usage is TRBJ2-7; 10 bases align to TRBD2. Unmatched junction bases numbered 11, after V lost 5 bases and J lost 4 bases. The germline V gene has CDR1 LGHNA and CDR2 YNFKEQ. This CDR3 has 16 amino acids. The CDR3 protein is CASSARASGGPYEQYF. The CDR3 DNA follows: TGTGCCAGCAGCGCCCGGGCTAGCGGGGGCCCTTACGAGCAGTACTTC.

The V call is TRBV19, the J call TRBJ1-2, with D hard to call. V lost 4 bases and J 4 bases, leaving 13 bases between the germline ends. Germline V CDR1 and CDR2: LNHDA, SQIVND (reference sequence). CDR3 size: 14 residues. CDR3 region: CASSTSLASYGYTF. The CDR3, as DNA: TGTGCCAGTAGTACTTCGCTTGCGAGCTATGGCTACACCTTC.

CDR3 sequence (DNA): TGTGCCAGCAGTTTTAGGGGAGGCCCCTCTTATGGCTACACCTTC. Residues: CASSFRGGPSYGYTF. V is TRBV6-5 and J is TRBJ1-2; TRBD1 is a possible D gene (5 bases). Per germline, CDR1 MNHEY and CDR2 SVGAGI. The CDR3 runs to 15 residues. With 4 bases removed from V and 5 bases from J, the gap between germline ends came to 17 bases.

The chain couples TRBV7-3 to TRBJ2-5, with 9 bases matching TRBD1. Gene TRBJ2-7 matches the end of the DNA better, so the J call may be wrong. The CDR3 covers 13 residues. Germline CDR1 and CDR2: SGHTA and FQGTGA. DNA of the CDR3: TGTGCCAGCAGCTTTGGGACAGGGTACGAGCAGTACTTC. It translates to CASSFGTGYEQYF.

This chain connects TRBV2 to TRBJ2-5, with a weak D call TRBD2 (6 bases). Germline V CDR1 and CDR2: SNHLY, FYNNEI. The V gene lost 7 bases and the J gene lost 2 bases, with 17 bases spanning the gap. CDR3 length: 15 residues. The CDR3 DNA reads as TGTGCCAGCACCCGGGGGAACTCCCTACAAGAGACCCAGTACTTC. Its translation is CASTRGNSLQETQYF.

The rearrangement uses TRBV2 and TRBJ1-2; TRBD1 agrees at 8 bases. The CDR3 consists of 12 residues. J lost 6 bases, V lost 8 bases, and 5 bases had no gene match. Germline V gene data show CDR1 as SNHLY and CDR2 as FYNNEI. The DNA for the CDR3 is TGTGCCAGCTATCAGGACAGGGATGGCTACACCTTC. This encodes CASYQDRDGYTF.

This chain joins TRBV9 and TRBJ2-7, with 7 bases fitting TRBD1. CDR3 size: 12 residues. V lost 4 bases, J lost 4 bases, and 2 bases stayed unmatched. CDR1 and CDR2 (germline): SGDLS, YYNGEE. CDR3 amino acids: CASSPQGYEQYF. CDR3 nucleotide sequence: TGTGCCAGCAGCCCACAGGGGTACGAGCAGTACTTC.

Only a few counts were recorded for this clone. The chain joins TRBV18 to TRBJ1-1, with D possibly TRBD1 on 5 matching bases. Trimming removed 4 bases from V and 8 bases from J, with 14 bases in between. This CDR3 is built from 13 residues. Per the germline V gene, CDR1 is KGHSH and CDR2 is LQKENI. In DNA, the CDR3 is TGTGCCAGCTCACTGGGGACGTATGCGGAAGCTTTCTTT. Translated, it gives CASSLGTYAEAFF.

The CDR3 region is CASSYRDSDQPQHF. DNA for the CDR3: TGTGCCAGCAGTTACAGGGACAGTGATCAGCCCCAGCATTTT. The rearrangement links TRBV6-6 to TRBJ1-5, with 7 bases aligning to TRBD1. The germline CDR1 and CDR2 sequences are MNHNY and SVGAGI (reference sequence). V was pared by 2 bases and J by 5 bases, with 3 bases of the junction left unmatched. The CDR3 is 14 amino acids.

This rearrangement joins TRBV7-2 to TRBJ2-1, with D unresolved. There are 15 residues in the CDR3. Germline V lookup: CDR1 SGHTA, CDR2 FQGNSA. V lost 5 bases and J lost 0, with 11 bases in between. The chain's CDR3 is CASSLWRSSYNEQFF. The CDR3 nucleotides read TGTGCCAGCAGCCTCTGGCGGAGCTCCTACAATGAGCAGTTCTTC.